What follows are 6 T cell receptor beta chains derived from one specimen sequenced in a study of blood T cell repertoires in COVID-19 (TCRdb year 2020). The library was built by means of the immunoSEQ multiplex PCR assay. TCRdb took over this immuneACCESS table, retaining in-frame rearrangements with V and J assigned. Such tables are incomplete; in checked studies, under half of the missing clones stem from an unresolved V gene, and the remainder is unexplained. A total of approximately 200,000 clones appear in this sample, around 81% of them only once. 2.3% of the sample rests with the top ten. The sequencing input was peripheral blood. These receptors were collected from a woman aged 60-70 years with acute or convalescent COVID-19.

The table lists this clone with a few counts. J is TRBJ1-3 and V is TRBV23-1, with TRBD1 matching 7 bases. TRBV23-1 falls under the ORF class, with uncertain function. The CDR3 runs to 19 residues. After removal of 6 bases from V and 2 bases from J, the junction contained 19 bases not matched to a gene. The CDR3 sequence: CASRGHAGTEAYPGNTIYF. Written as DNA, the CDR3 is TGCGCCAGCAGAGGACATGCCGGGACAGAGGCTTATCCTGGAAACACCATATATTTT.

The CDR3 loop reads CASSTPWGQIYNSPLHF. The CDR3 DNA reads as TGTGCCAGCAGTACCCCATGGGGACAGATTTATAATTCACCCCTCCACTTT. The V gene is TRBV28, the J gene TRBJ1-6; 7 bases are shared with TRBD1. The CDR3 contains 17 residues. J gave up 4 bases and V 5 bases, and 11 bases lay outside the gene matches. CDR1 and CDR2 (germline): MDHEN, SYDVKM.

The rearrangement joins TRBV9 to TRBJ2-7, with 8 positions matching TRBD2. With 3 bases clipped from V and 3 bases from J, the junction kept 11 bases outside the gene matches. CDR1 SGDLS and CDR2 YYNGEE come from the germline V gene. The CDR3 contains 16 residues. The CDR3 is CASSESGGAKVYEQYF. CDR3 sequence (DNA): TGTGCCAGCAGCGAGTCCGGGGGGGCTAAAGTCTACGAGCAGTACTTC.

The V and J genes are TRBV14 and TRBJ2-1; weak D call: TRBD2 (6 bases). Looked up from germline, CDR1 is SGHDN and CDR2 is FVKESK. Trimming stripped 1 base from V and 9 bases from J, with 16 bases between. CDR3 length: 15 residues. CDR3 nucleotide sequence: TGTGCCAGCAGCCAAGTGGCGGGGACTTACGGTGAGCAGTTCTTC. This translates into CASSQVAGTYGEQFF. Full variable domain (rest looked up from reference TRBV14 and TRBJ2-1): EAGVTQFPSHSVIEKGQTVTLRCDPISGHDNLYWYRRVMGKEIKFLLHFVKESKQDESGMPNNRFLAERTGGTYSTLKVQPAELEDSGVYFCASSQVAGTYGEQFFGPGTRLTVL.

This clone was found once. The chain is built from TRBV7-2 and TRBJ1-1, with D tentatively TRBD1 (6 bases). V was cut by 5 bases and J by 3 bases, with 13 bases left in between. The V gene's germline CDR1 is SGHTA and CDR2 FQGNSA. CDR3 size: 14 residues. CDR3 nucleotides: TGTGCCAGCAGCCTACAGGGTAGGGACACTGAAGCTTTCTTT. Its translation: CASSLQGRDTEAFF.

The chain employs TRBV11-2 and TRBJ2-5, with 12 bases matching TRBD2. Trimming cost V 3 bases and J 5 bases; bases outside gene matches: 1. Per the germline V gene, CDR1 is SGHAT and CDR2 is FQNNGV. The CDR3 is made up of 14 amino acids. The CDR3 DNA sequence: TGTGCCAGCAGCTTGGGGACTAGCGGGGAGACCCAGTACTTC. This sequence encodes CASSLGTSGETQYF.